This is a list of T cell receptor beta chains from one sample in a study of vaccination effects on CD4 cells after COVID-19. Sequencing used immunoSEQ multiplex PCR; TCRdb keeps in-frame clones, though not all of them. The sample has some 41,000 clones; roughly four fifths are singletons. For these TCRs, the target antigens are not known. Sequencing used CD4+ T cells from PBMCs cultured with SARS-CoV-2 spike peptides, obtained before COVID-19 vaccination. Source of these receptors: a human donor who received a COVID-19 vaccine. Each CDR3 is given with its conserved first and last residue. A D gene is named only where the DNA matches it firmly. Expanded clones get a size class; other rows say once, few or many, or leave the size out.

v_call: TRBV7-9
clone_size: once
j_call: TRBJ2-5
d_call: .
cdr3_aa: CASSPLAARETQYF

v_call: TRBV7-2
clone_size: .
j_call: TRBJ1-4
d_call: TRBD1
cdr3_aa: CASSLTPGQGEKLFF

v_call: TRBV3-1/TRBV3-2
clone_size: few
j_call: TRBJ1-5
d_call: .
cdr3_aa: CASSQALQSNQPQHF

v_call: TRBV6-2/TRBV6-3
clone_size: .
j_call: TRBJ1-6
d_call: TRBD1
cdr3_aa: CASSYSGTGVSPLHF

v_call: TRBV28
clone_size: few
j_call: TRBJ2-2
d_call: .
cdr3_aa: CASMGDTGELFF

v_call: TRBV6-2/TRBV6-3
clone_size: .
j_call: TRBJ1-4
d_call: .
cdr3_aa: CASSRREKLFF

v_call: TRBV28
clone_size: .
j_call: TRBJ1-2
d_call: .
cdr3_aa: CASSLMTDYGYTF

v_call: TRBV2
clone_size: .
j_call: TRBJ1-1
d_call: .
cdr3_aa: CASSGTKTVQVVSFF

v_call: TRBV10-2
clone_size: once
j_call: TRBJ2-2
d_call: TRBD1
cdr3_aa: CASSGTGGTGELFF

v_call: TRBV4-2
clone_size: .
j_call: TRBJ1-3
d_call: .
cdr3_aa: CASSQGGPGSGNTIYF

v_call: TRBV5-6
clone_size: .
j_call: TRBJ2-2
d_call: .
cdr3_aa: CASSLVQGWTGELFF

v_call: TRBV19
clone_size: .
j_call: TRBJ1-1
d_call: .
cdr3_aa: CASSGLLYTEAFF

v_call: TRBV7-9
clone_size: once
j_call: TRBJ1-4
d_call: .
cdr3_aa: CAFEGGEKLFF

v_call: TRBV28
clone_size: .
j_call: TRBJ1-6
d_call: .
cdr3_aa: CASSLAGANSPLHF

v_call: TRBV4-3
clone_size: .
j_call: TRBJ2-3
d_call: TRBD2
cdr3_aa: CASSQVTSGVFPDTQYF

v_call: TRBV5-1
clone_size: .
j_call: TRBJ2-3
d_call: .
cdr3_aa: CASSLGSSSQDTQYF

v_call: TRBV12-5
clone_size: .
j_call: TRBJ1-1
d_call: TRBD1
cdr3_aa: CASGPSTGMSEAFF

v_call: TRBV28
clone_size: once
j_call: TRBJ2-1
d_call: .
cdr3_aa: CATTRGRTVNEQFF

v_call: TRBV18
clone_size: .
j_call: TRBJ2-5
d_call: .
cdr3_aa: CASSPGGLGETQYF

v_call: TRBV5-1
clone_size: .
j_call: TRBJ1-3
d_call: TRBD1
cdr3_aa: CASSKGQGSDGNTIYF

v_call: TRBV14
clone_size: .
j_call: TRBJ2-5
d_call: .
cdr3_aa: CASTQGLQETQYF

v_call: TRBV4-1
clone_size: few
j_call: TRBJ1-4
d_call: .
cdr3_aa: CASSQTGHNEKLFF

v_call: TRBV9
clone_size: .
j_call: TRBJ1-4
d_call: .
cdr3_aa: CASSGRSGAPNEKLFF

v_call: TRBV7-3
clone_size: .
j_call: TRBJ1-1
d_call: TRBD1
cdr3_aa: CASRGQLNTEAFF

v_call: TRBV2
clone_size: few
j_call: TRBJ1-1
d_call: .
cdr3_aa: CASRPEGWAFF

v_call: TRBV2
clone_size: .
j_call: TRBJ2-3
d_call: TRBD2
cdr3_aa: CASSLAGTDTQYF

v_call: TRBV28
clone_size: .
j_call: TRBJ1-5
d_call: .
cdr3_aa: CASSLRTVNQPQHF

v_call: TRBV19
clone_size: .
j_call: TRBJ2-4
d_call: TRBD1
cdr3_aa: CASSITGGRNIQYF

v_call: TRBV9
clone_size: .
j_call: TRBJ2-1
d_call: .
cdr3_aa: CASSGGGQAYNEQFF

v_call: TRBV6-5
clone_size: .
j_call: TRBJ2-3
d_call: TRBD1
cdr3_aa: CAIYAGTGGTDTQYF

v_call: TRBV7-2
clone_size: .
j_call: TRBJ2-3
d_call: TRBD2
cdr3_aa: CASSLTSGGAGDTQYF

v_call: TRBV5-4
clone_size: large
j_call: TRBJ2-5
d_call: .
cdr3_aa: CASSLGAGRLETQYF

v_call: TRBV4-2
clone_size: .
j_call: TRBJ2-5
d_call: TRBD2
cdr3_aa: CASSYSGGLGETQYF

v_call: TRBV19
clone_size: .
j_call: TRBJ1-2
d_call: TRBD1
cdr3_aa: CASSRDRASRGGYTF

v_call: TRBV11-2
clone_size: .
j_call: TRBJ2-1
d_call: TRBD2
cdr3_aa: CASSSRLAGGLKNEQFF

v_call: TRBV5-1
clone_size: .
j_call: TRBJ1-6
d_call: .
cdr3_aa: CASSLEGGNSPLHF

v_call: TRBV5-1
clone_size: .
j_call: TRBJ2-1
d_call: .
cdr3_aa: CASSPDPGSTYNEQFF

v_call: TRBV7-2
clone_size: .
j_call: TRBJ1-1
d_call: .
cdr3_aa: CASSLVEGYTEAFF

v_call: TRBV28
clone_size: .
j_call: TRBJ2-5
d_call: .
cdr3_aa: CASRRDLEGTQYF

v_call: TRBV28
clone_size: .
j_call: TRBJ1-2
d_call: TRBD1
cdr3_aa: CASSFATGNYGYTF

v_call: TRBV4-1
clone_size: .
j_call: TRBJ2-1
d_call: .
cdr3_aa: CASSQESEYEQFF

v_call: TRBV11-2
clone_size: .
j_call: TRBJ2-3
d_call: TRBD2
cdr3_aa: CASSFAGGGAGDTQYF